This T cell receptor (beta chain) was recovered during a study of OX40 agonist ivuxolimab in advanced cancers. Study in general: From roughly 23 to 85 years was the age range, with a mean of roughly 59 years, and 70% to 85% were male. Previous treatment with anti-PD-1, anti-PD-L1 or anti-CTLA-4 therapy was allowed; about 44% had received some.

CDR3 length: 15 amino acids. J lost 4 bases, V lost 7 bases, and 10 bases had no gene match. CDR1 and CDR2 from the germline V gene are WSHSY and SAAADI. Method: immunoSEQ multiplex PCR; TCRdb's copy keeps in-frame clones and lacks some. Of 55,000 to 65,000 clones in the sample, 70% to 90% were seen once. The starting material was CD4+ or CD8+ T cells sorted from blood, obtained in a trial of the OX40 agonist ivuxolimab. The receptor was derived from an adult with an advanced solid tumor such as melanoma, head and neck, liver or kidney cancer. The chain combines TRBV10-2 with TRBJ1-1; TRBD1 matches 9 bases. The CDR3 sequence is CASTPGGTGPTEAFF. The CDR3 nucleotides are TGCGCCAGCACCCCCGGGGGGACAGGGCCCACTGAAGCTTTCTTT.